This T cell receptor beta chain was observed in a study of blood T cell repertoires in COVID-19. Study-level information: The cDNA or gDNA used as material had been derived from T cells, B-cell-depleted T cells, or PBMCs.

Germline loops: CDR1 ENHRY, CDR2 SYGVKD. There are 15 residues in the CDR3. The V and J ends lost 2 bases and 0 bases, in that order; junction bases with no gene match: 0. As processed by the authors: The authors estimated nucleated cell counts from reference gene primer amplification. Measured with immunoSEQ multiplex PCR; TCRdb has only the in-frame clones, and not every one. The V and J calls and clone size are taken from that table; D and trimming were inferred from the DNA. The repertoire holds 220,000 or so clones, with approximately 80% as singletons. This clone has a single count. V gene TRBV10-3 combines with J gene TRBJ2-7; the match to TRBD2 covers 11 bases. Sequencing was carried out using peripheral blood. This sequence originates from a man aged 30 to 45 with active or convalescent COVID-19. The CDR3 sequence is CAISETSGSSYEQYF. CDR3 nucleotides: TGTGCCATCAGTGAGACTAGCGGGAGCTCCTACGAGCAGTACTTC.